The rows below give T cell receptor beta chains drawn from one sample of a study of T cells in tumors after PD-1 blockade. Only in-frame clones appear in the TCRdb table, and some are missing; sequencing was by immunoSEQ multiplex PCR. Of roughly 50,000 clones in the sample, 81% are singletons; the top ten hold 4% to 4.5%. This specimen consisted of PBMCs, obtained before anti-PD-1 treatment. These receptors originate from a human donor with basal cell carcinoma. Both conserved end residues are part of each CDR3. The D gene is left open where the match is weak. Clone size, where shown, is once, few, many, or a class for clones that have expanded.

V gene	J gene	clone size	D gene	CDR3 DNA	CDR3 protein
TRBV27	TRBJ2-3	-	TRBD1	TGTGCCAGCAGTCCGGACAGGGCCACTAGCACAGATACGCAGTATTTT	CASSPDRATSTDTQYF
TRBV27	TRBJ2-3	-	TRBD2	TGTGCCAGCAGGAACTTAGCGGGGGGGCGCGATACGCAGTATTTT	CASRNLAGGRDTQYF
TRBV5-1	TRBJ2-1	-	TRBD1	TGCGCCAGCAGCTTAACCCCGGGACAGCTCTACAATGAGCAGTTCTTC	CASSLTPGQLYNEQFF
TRBV10-2	TRBJ2-5	-	-	TGCGCCAACCCTCAATCGCAGGGTCAAGAGACCCAGTACTTC	CANPQSQGQETQYF
TRBV5-5	TRBJ1-1	once	-	TGTGCCAGCAGCTTGAGGGGATACACTGAAGCTTTCTTT	CASSLRGYTEAFF
TRBV5-8	TRBJ2-5	-	TRBD2	TGTGCCAGCAGCTTACCGGGACTAGCGGACCAAGAGACCCAGTACTTC	CASSLPGLADQETQYF
TRBV30	TRBJ1-3	once	-	TGTGCCTGGAACCCAGGCGGAAACACCATATATTTT	CAWNPGGNTIYF
TRBV20-1	TRBJ2-7	-	TRBD2	TGCAGTGCAAGTAGCGGGGGGGCCTACGAGCAGTACTTC	CSASSGGAYEQYF
TRBV2	TRBJ1-6	once	TRBD1	TGTGCCAGCAGTGGAGGGGGCACAAATTCACCCCTCCACTTT	CASSGGGTNSPLHF
TRBV3-1/TRBV3-2	TRBJ1-2	-	TRBD1	TGTGCCAGCAGCCGGGACAGGGGGCAGGGCTATGGCTACACCTTC	CASSRDRGQGYGYTF
TRBV4-2	TRBJ2-2	-	-	TGTGCCAGCAGCCAGGATACCGACGGAACCGGGGAGCTGTTTTTT	CASSQDTDGTGELFF
TRBV10-3	TRBJ2-7	-	TRBD2	TGTGCCATCAGTGAGGAGACTAGCGGGGCGTACGAGCAGTACTTC	CAISEETSGAYEQYF
TRBV14	TRBJ1-1	-	-	TGTGCCAGCAGCCACCGTAGGGGTTTCACTGAAGCTTTCTTT	CASSHRRGFTEAFF
TRBV14	TRBJ2-6	-	-	TGTGCCAGCAGCCGCGCCCTTCCTGGGGCCAACGTCCTGACTTTC	CASSRALPGANVLTF
TRBV7-2	TRBJ2-1	-	-	TGTGCCAGCAGCCTCAACGGGCCCGGAAGGGGCAATGAGCAGTTCTTC	CASSLNGPGRGNEQFF
TRBV5-1	TRBJ1-1	-	TRBD1	TGCGCCAGCAGCTTGGCCGGGACAGGAGGGGTCACTGAAGCTTTCTTT	CASSLAGTGGVTEAFF
TRBV5-1	TRBJ2-2	-	TRBD1	TGCGCCAGCAGCTTGGTCGGACCACGGGACAGGTCCACCGGGGAGCTGTTTTTT	CASSLVGPRDRSTGELFF
TRBV7-9	TRBJ1-3	few	-	TGTGCCAGCAGTCCTCAAGGCTCTGGAAACACCATATATTTT	CASSPQGSGNTIYF
TRBV7-9	TRBJ1-2	-	TRBD1	TGTGCCAGCAGCCTCACCGGGACAGGATCAAACTATGGCTACACCTTC	CASSLTGTGSNYGYTF
TRBV7-9	TRBJ2-3	-	-	TGTGCCAGCAGCTTAGTAGGCTCCGGGGATACGCAGTATTTT	CASSLVGSGDTQYF
TRBV15	TRBJ1-5	-	-	TGTGCCACCAGCAGAGATCAACGCTTTCAGGGACAGCCCCAGCATTTT	CATSRDQRFQGQPQHF
TRBV5-4	TRBJ2-5	-	-	TGTGCCAGCAGCTTGGCCGCAGGGGGGGGAGGAGAGACCCAGTACTTC	CASSLAAGGGGETQYF